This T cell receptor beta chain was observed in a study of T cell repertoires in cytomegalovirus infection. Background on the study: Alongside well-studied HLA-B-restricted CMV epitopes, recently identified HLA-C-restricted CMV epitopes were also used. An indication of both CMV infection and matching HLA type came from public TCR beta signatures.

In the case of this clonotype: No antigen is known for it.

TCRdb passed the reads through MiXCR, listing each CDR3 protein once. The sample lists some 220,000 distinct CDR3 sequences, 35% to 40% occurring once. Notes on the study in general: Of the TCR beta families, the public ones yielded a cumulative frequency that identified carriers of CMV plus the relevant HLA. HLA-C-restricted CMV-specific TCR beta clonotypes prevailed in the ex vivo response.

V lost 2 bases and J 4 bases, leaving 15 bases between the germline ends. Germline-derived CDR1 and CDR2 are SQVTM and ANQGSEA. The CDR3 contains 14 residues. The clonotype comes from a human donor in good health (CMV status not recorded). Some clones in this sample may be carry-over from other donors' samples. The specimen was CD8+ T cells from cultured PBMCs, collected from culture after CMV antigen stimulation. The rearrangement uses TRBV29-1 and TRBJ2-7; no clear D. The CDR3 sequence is CSVEITSQSYEQYF. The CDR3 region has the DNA TGCAGCGTTGAAATAACCTCACAGAGTTACGAGCAGTACTTC.